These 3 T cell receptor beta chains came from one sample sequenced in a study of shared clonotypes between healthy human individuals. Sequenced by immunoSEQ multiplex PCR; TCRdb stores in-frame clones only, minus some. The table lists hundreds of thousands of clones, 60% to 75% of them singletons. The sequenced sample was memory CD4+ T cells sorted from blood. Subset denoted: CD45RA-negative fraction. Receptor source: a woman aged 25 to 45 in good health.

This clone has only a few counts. The DNA of the CDR3 is TGCGCCAGCAGCCGGGGGGCTGATACGCAGTATTTT. This codes for CASSRGADTQYF. The chain has TRBV5-1 and TRBJ2-3; D is possibly TRBD2 (7 bases). Trimming left V 4 bases short and J 6 bases short, with 9 bases between. The CDR3 covers 12 residues. The germline V gene has CDR1 SGHRS and CDR2 YFSETQ.

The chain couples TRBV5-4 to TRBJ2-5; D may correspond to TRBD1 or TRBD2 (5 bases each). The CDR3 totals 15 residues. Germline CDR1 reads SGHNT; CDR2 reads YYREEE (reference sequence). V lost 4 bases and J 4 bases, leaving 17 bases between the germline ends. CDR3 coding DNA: TGTGCCAGCAGCCCCGGGCCTACTGGGGGAGAGACCCAGTACTTC. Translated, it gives CASSPGPTGGETQYF.

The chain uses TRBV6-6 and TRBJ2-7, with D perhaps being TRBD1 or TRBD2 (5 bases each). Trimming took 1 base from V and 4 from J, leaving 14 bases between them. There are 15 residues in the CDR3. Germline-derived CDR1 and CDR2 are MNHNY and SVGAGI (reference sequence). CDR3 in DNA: TGTGCCAGCAGTTACTTCCGGGACGCCCAATACGAGCAGTACTTC. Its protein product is CASSYFRDAQYEQYF.